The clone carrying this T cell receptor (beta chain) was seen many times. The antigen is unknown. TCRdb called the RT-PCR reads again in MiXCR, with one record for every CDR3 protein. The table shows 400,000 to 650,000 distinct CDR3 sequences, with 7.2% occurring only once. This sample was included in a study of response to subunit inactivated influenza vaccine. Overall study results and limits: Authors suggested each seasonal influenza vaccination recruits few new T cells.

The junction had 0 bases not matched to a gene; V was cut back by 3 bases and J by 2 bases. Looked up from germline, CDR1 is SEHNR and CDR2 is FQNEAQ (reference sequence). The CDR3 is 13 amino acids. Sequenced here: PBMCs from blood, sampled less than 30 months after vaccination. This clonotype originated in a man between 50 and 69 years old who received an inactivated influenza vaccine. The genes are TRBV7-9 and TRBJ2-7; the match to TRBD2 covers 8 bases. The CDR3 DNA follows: TGTGCCAGCAGCTTTAGCGGGACCTACGAGCAGTACTTC. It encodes CASSFSGTYEQYF. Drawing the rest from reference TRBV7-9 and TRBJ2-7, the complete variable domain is DTGVSQNPRHKITKRGQNVTFRCDPISEHNRLYWYRQTLGQGPEFLTYFQNEAQLEKSRLLSDRFSAERPKGSFSTLEIQRTEQGDSAMYLCASSFSGTYEQYFGPGTRLTVT.